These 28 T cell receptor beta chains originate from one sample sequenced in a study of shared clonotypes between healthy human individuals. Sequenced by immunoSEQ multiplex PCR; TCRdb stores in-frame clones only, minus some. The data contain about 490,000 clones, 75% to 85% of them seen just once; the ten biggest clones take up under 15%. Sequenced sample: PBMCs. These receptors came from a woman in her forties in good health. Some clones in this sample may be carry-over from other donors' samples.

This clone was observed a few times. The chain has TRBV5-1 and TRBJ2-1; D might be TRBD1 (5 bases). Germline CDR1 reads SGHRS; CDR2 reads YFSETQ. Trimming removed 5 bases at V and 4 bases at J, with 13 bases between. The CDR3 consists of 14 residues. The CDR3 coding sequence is TGCGCCAGCAGTGGGGATGGGGCATACAATGAGCAGTTCTTC. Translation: CASSGDGAYNEQFF. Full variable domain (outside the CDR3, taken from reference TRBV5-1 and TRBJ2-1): KAGVTQTPRYLIKTRGQQVTLSCSPISGHRSVSWYQQTPGQGLQFLFEYFSETQRNKGNFPGRFSGRQFSNSRSEMNVSTLELGDSALYLCASSGDGAYNEQFFGPGTRLTVL.

This CDR3 is CASSIAFDRAQQPQHF. CDR3 DNA sequence: TGTGCCAGTAGTATAGCTTTCGACAGGGCGCAACAGCCCCAGCATTTT. The genes are TRBV19 and TRBJ1-5; 7 bases map to TRBD1. The junction had 10 bases not matched to a gene; V was cut back by 1 base and J by 7 bases. The CDR3 extends over 16 amino acids. Germline V gene data show CDR1 as LNHDA and CDR2 as SQIVND (reference sequence).

CDR3 sequence: CSVVLGGEETQYF. CDR3 nucleotide sequence: TGCAGCGTTGTCCTCGGGGGTGAAGAGACCCAGTACTTC. The chain carries TRBV29-1 and TRBJ2-5, with D possibly TRBD2 on 6 matching bases. The ends were cut back, 4 bases at V and 3 bases at J, with 12 bases in the middle. Germline V gene lookup returns CDR1 SQVTM and CDR2 ANQGSEA. The CDR3 is 13 residues long.

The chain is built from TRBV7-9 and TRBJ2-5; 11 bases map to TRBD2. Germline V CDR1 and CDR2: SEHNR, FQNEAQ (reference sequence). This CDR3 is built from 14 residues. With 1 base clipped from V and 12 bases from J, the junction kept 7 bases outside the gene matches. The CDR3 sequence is CASSLELAGASKYF. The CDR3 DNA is TGTGCCAGCAGCTTAGAACTAGCGGGAGCCTCGAAGTACTTC.

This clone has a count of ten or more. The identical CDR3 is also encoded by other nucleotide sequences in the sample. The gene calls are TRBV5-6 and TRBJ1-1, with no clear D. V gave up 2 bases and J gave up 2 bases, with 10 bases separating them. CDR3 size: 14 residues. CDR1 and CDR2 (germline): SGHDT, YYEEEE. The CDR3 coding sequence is TGTGCCAGCAGCTTAGGCAGGAGAAACACTGAAGCTTTCTTT. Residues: CASSLGRRNTEAFF.

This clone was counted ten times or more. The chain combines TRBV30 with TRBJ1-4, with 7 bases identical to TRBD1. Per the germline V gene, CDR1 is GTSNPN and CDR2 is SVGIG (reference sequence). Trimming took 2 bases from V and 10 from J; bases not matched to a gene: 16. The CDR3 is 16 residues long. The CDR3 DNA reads TGTGCCTGGAGTCCAGGACAGGCCCTCGCGGGTGGAAAACTGTTTTTT. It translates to CAWSPGQALAGGKLFF. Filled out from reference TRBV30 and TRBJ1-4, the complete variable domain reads SQTIHQWPATLVQPVGSPLSLECTVEGTSNPNLYWYRQAAGRGLQLLFYSVGIGQISSEVPQNLSASRPQDRQFILSSKKLLLSDSGFYLCAWSPGQALAGGKLFFGSGTQLSVL.

The CDR3 coding sequence is TGCAGCGTTTCCCCCAGCCCGGAGACCCAGTACTTC. Translated: CSVSPSPETQYF. V usage is TRBV29-1 and J usage is TRBJ2-5, with no clear D. Trimming removed 5 bases from V and 5 bases from J, with 12 bases in between. The CDR3 runs to 12 residues. CDR1 and CDR2 (germline): SQVTM, ANQGSEA.

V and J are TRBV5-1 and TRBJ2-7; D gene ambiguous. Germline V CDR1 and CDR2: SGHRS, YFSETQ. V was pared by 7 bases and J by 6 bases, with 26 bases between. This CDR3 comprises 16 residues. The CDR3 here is CASSARITNDNPEQYF. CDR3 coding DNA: TGCGCCAGCTCGGCCAGAATAACTAACGACAATCCCGAGCAGTACTTC.

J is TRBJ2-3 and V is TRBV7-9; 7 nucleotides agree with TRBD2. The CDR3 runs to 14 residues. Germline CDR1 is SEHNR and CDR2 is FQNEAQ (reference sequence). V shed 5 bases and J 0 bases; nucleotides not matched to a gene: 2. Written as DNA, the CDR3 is TGTGCCAGCAGCATTAGCGGGAGCACAGATACGCAGTATTTT. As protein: CASSISGSTDTQYF.

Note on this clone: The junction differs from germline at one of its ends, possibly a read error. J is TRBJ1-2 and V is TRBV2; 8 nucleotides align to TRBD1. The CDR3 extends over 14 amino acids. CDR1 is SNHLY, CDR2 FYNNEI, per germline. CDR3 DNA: TGTGCCAGCAGTGGGACAGGGATTAACTATGGCTACACCTTT. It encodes CASSGTGINYGYTF.

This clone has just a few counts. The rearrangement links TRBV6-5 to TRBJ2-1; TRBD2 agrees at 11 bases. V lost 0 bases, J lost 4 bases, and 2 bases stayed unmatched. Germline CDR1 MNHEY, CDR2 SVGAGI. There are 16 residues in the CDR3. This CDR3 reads CASSYSLAGGYNEQFF. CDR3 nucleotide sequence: TGTGCCAGCAGTTACTCCCTAGCGGGGGGTTACAATGAGCAGTTCTTC.

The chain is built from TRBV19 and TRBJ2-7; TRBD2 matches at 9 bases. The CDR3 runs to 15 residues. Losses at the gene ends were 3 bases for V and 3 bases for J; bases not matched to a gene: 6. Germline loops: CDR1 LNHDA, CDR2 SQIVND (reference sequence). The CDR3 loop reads CASSMETSGIYEQYF. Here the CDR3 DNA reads TGTGCCAGTAGTATGGAGACTAGCGGCATCTACGAGCAGTACTTC.

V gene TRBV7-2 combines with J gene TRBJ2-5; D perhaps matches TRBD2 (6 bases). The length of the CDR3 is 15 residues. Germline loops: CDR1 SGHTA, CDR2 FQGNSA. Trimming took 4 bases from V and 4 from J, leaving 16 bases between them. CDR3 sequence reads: CASSSFGGNLETQYF. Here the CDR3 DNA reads TGTGCCAGCAGCTCGTTCGGCGGGAACCTAGAGACCCAGTACTTC.

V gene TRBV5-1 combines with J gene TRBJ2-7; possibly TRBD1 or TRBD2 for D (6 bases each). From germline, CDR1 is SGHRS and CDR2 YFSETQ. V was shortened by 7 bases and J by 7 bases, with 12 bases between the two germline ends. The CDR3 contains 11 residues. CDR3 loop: CASAEGGEQYF. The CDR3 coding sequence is TGCGCCAGCGCGGAAGGGGGGGAGCAGTACTTC.

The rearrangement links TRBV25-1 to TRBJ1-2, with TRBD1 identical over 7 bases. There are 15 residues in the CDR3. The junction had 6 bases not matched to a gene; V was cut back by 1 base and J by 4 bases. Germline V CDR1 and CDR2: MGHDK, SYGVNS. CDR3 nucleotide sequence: TGTGCCAGCAGTGAATCAGACAGGGCGTTCTATGGCTACACCTTC. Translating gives CASSESDRAFYGYTF.

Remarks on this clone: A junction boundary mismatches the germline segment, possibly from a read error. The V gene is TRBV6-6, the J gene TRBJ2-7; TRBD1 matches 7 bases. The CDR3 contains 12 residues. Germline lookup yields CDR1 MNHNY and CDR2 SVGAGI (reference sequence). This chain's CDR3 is CASSYARGSLDF. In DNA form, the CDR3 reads TGTGCCAGCAGTTACGCCAGGGGGTCTCTGGACTTC.

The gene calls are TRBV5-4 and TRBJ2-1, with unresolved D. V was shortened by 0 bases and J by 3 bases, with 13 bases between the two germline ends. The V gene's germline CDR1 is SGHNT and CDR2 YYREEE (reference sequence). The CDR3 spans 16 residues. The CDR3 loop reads CASSLEPLIYYNEQFF. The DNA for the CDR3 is TGTGCCAGCAGCTTGGAGCCCCTGATCTACTACAATGAGCAGTTCTTC.

CDR3 protein: CASRKQPAEGISGNTIYF. The CDR3 DNA sequence: TGTGCCAGCAGAAAACAACCCGCGGAGGGAATCTCTGGAAACACCATATATTTT. This chain uses TRBV6-7 with TRBJ1-3, with unresolved D. TRBV6-7 is labeled an ORF, and its function is uncertain. The CDR3 consists of 18 residues. V was pared by 6 bases and J by 0 bases, with 21 bases between.

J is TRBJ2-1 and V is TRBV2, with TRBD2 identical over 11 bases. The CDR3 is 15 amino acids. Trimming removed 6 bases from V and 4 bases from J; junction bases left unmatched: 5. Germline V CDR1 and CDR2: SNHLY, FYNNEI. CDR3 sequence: CASRAGTSGYNEQFF. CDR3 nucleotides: TGTGCCAGCAGAGCCGGGACTAGCGGATACAATGAGCAGTTCTTC.

The CDR3 protein is CASSNMGRLLQYF. As DNA, the CDR3 is TGTGCCAGCAGCAACATGGGACGGCTTCTTCAGTACTTC. This rearrangement joins TRBV5-6 to TRBJ2-4; TRBD1 or TRBD2 may be the D gene (5 bases each). The CDR3 is made up of 13 amino acids. V was cut by 4 bases and J by 11 bases, with 16 bases left in between. Germline V gene lookup returns CDR1 SGHDT and CDR2 YYEEEE.

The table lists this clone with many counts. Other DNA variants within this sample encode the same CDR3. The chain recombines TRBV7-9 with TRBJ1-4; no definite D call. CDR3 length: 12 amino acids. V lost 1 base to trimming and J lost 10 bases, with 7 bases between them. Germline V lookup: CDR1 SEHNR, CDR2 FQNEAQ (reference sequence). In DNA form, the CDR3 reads TGTGCCAGCAGCTTAGAGGTTGGAAAACTGTTTTTT. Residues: CASSLEVGKLFF.

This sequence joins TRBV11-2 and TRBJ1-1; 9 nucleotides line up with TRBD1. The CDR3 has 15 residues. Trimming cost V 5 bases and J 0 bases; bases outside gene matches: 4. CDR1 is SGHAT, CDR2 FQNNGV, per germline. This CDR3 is CASSPYRGLNTEAFF. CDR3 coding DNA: TGTGCCAGCAGCCCATACAGGGGGCTGAACACTGAAGCTTTCTTT. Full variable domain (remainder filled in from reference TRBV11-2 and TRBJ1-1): EAGVAQSPRYKIIEKRQSVAFWCNPISGHATLYWYQQILGQGPKLLIQFQNNGVVDDSQLPKDRFSAERLKGVDSTLKIQPAKLEDSAVYLCASSPYRGLNTEAFFGQGTRLTVV.

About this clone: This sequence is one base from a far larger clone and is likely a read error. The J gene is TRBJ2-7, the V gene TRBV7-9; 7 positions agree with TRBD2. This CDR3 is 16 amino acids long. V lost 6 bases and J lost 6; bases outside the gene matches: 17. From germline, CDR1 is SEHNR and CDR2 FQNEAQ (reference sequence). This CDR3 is CASSRPGTNGSTEQYF. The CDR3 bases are TGTGCCAGCAGTCGTCCCGGGACTAACGGGAGTACCGAGCAGTACTTC. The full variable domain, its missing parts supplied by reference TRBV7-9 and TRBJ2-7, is DTGVSQNPRHKITKRGQNVTFRCDPISEHNRLYWYRQTLGQGPEFLTYFQNEAQLEKSRLLSDRFSAERPKGSFSTLEIQRTEQGDSAMYLCASSRPGTNGSTEQYFGPGTRLTVT.

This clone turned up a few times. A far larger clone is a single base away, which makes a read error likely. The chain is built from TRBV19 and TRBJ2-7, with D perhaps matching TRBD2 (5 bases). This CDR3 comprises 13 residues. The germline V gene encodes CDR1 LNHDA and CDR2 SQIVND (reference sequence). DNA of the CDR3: TGTGCCAGTTCCCCCGGGGTACCCTACGGGCAGTACTTC. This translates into CASSPGVPYGQYF.

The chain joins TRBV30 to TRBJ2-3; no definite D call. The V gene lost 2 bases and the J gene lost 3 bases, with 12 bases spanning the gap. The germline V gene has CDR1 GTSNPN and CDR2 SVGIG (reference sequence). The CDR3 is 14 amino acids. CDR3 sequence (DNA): TGTGCCTGGAGTTTGGCCCATCCTACAGATACGCAGTATTTT. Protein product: CAWSLAHPTDTQYF.

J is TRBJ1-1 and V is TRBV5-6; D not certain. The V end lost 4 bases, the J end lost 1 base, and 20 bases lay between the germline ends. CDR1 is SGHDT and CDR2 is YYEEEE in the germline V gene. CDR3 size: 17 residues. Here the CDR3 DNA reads TGTGCCAGCAGCCAAAACGTTTGGGCCCTCGGGAACACTGAAGCTTTCTTT. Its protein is CASSQNVWALGNTEAFF. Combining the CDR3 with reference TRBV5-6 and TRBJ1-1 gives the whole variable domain DAGVTQSPTHLIKTRGQQVTLRCSPKSGHDTVSWYQQALGQGPQFIFQYYEEEERQRGNFPDRFSGHQFPNYSSELNVNALLLGDSALYLCASSQNVWALGNTEAFFGQGTRLTVV.

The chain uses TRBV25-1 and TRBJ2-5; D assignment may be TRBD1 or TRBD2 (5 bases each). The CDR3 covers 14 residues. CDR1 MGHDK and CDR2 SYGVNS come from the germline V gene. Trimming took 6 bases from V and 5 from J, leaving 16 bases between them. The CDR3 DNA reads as TGTGCCAGCAGGAGGGGCCTGCTGGTCGAGACCCAGTACTTC. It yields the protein CASRRGLLVETQYF.

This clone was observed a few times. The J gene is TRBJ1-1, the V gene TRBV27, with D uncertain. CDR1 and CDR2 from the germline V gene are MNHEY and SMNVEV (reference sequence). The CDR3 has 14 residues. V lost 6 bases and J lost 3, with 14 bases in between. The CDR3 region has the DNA TGTGCCAGCAGCGAGGGTGGATTCGACACTGAAGCTTTCTTT. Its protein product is CASSEGGFDTEAFF.